The 23 T cell receptor beta chains below all came from one sample that was sequenced in a study of cytomegalovirus exposure and HLA in healthy donors. In the PCR, 60 Vbeta and 13 Jbeta primers were used. Libraries were prepared by immunoSEQ multiplex PCR; TCRdb keeps only in-frame clonotypes and omits some of them. The table records about 92,000 clones, 84% of them present only once. Sequenced sample: PBMCs. The receptors shown here come from a young woman in good health and CMV-seropositive.

This clone occurred a few times. The V and J genes are TRBV27 and TRBJ1-1; 7 bases map to TRBD1. This CDR3 has 13 amino acids. Germline assignment: CDR1 MNHEY and CDR2 SMNVEV (reference sequence). V was pared by 8 bases and J by 5 bases, with 8 bases of the junction left unmatched. CDR3 in DNA: TGTGCCAGCGGGTGGACAGGTAAAACTGAAGCTTTCTTT. Its protein is CASGWTGKTEAFF.

This clone was recorded only once. V is TRBV6-1 and J is TRBJ1-2; D is possibly TRBD1 (5 bases). The CDR3 is 16 amino acids. Germline V CDR1 and CDR2: MNHNS, SASEGT. The ends were cut back, 4 bases at V and 0 bases at J, with 15 bases in the middle. CDR3 DNA: TGTGCCAGCAGTGGACAGCTCCAACTCGCTAACTATGGCTACACCTTC. It encodes CASSGQLQLANYGYTF.

V gene TRBV7-3 combines with J gene TRBJ2-5; weak D call: TRBD1 (5 bases). The CDR3 extends over 13 amino acids. Germline loops: CDR1 SGHTA, CDR2 FQGTGA. The V end lost 0 bases, the J end lost 3 bases, and 5 bases lay between the germline ends. CDR3 in amino acids: CASSLTGEETQYF. The CDR3 DNA sequence: TGTGCCAGCAGCTTAACAGGGGAAGAGACCCAGTACTTC.

The chain employs TRBV7-9 and TRBJ1-5; D gene ambiguous. V was pared by 1 base and J by 3 bases, with 10 bases between. The CDR3 is made up of 15 amino acids. Germline V gene lookup returns CDR1 SEHNR and CDR2 FQNEAQ (reference sequence). The CDR3 DNA reads as TGTGCCAGCAGCTTAGGAGAACAGCCCAATCAGCCCCAGCATTTT. It is translated as CASSLGEQPNQPQHF.

V and J are TRBV5-1 and TRBJ1-1; D is undetermined. V was trimmed by 0 bases and J by 3 bases, leaving 21 bases between them. The CDR3 spans 18 residues. Per germline, CDR1 SGHRS and CDR2 YFSETQ. This CDR3 reads CASSLGRLRKDVDTEAFF. CDR3 sequence (DNA): TGCGCCAGCAGCTTGGGGCGGCTTAGAAAGGATGTAGACACTGAAGCTTTCTTT.

This clone was observed a few times. The chain links TRBV27 to TRBJ2-2; D is undetermined. The CDR3 length is 14 residues. Germline lookup yields CDR1 MNHEY and CDR2 SMNVEV (reference sequence). V dropped 3 bases and J dropped 5 bases, with 10 bases sitting between them. CDR3 coding DNA: TGTGCCAGCAGTTTCGGTTCATGGACCGGGGAGCTGTTTTTT. Amino acids: CASSFGSWTGELFF.

The V call is TRBV2, the J call TRBJ1-1; maybe TRBD1 (6 bases). Deletions cut 3 bases from V and 5 bases from J, with 7 bases between. The CDR3 has 12 residues. Germline V gene data show CDR1 as SNHLY and CDR2 as FYNNEI. CDR3 amino acids: CASSDQGTEAFF. The CDR3 region has the DNA TGTGCCAGCAGTGACCAGGGGACTGAAGCTTTCTTT.

This chain uses TRBV14 with TRBJ1-2; 7 bases fit TRBD1. The V and J ends lost 4 bases and 10 bases, in that order; junction bases with no gene match: 9. The germline CDR1 and CDR2 sequences are SGHDN and FVKESK. CDR3 size: 13 residues. The chain's CDR3 is CASSPRLRGLYTF. CDR3 bases: TGTGCCAGCAGCCCCCGGTTGAGGGGGCTCTACACCTTC.

V gene TRBV30 combines with J gene TRBJ1-5; 7 bases agree with TRBD1. The trim removed 4 bases at V and 11 bases at J, leaving 11 bases unmatched. Germline CDR1 is GTSNPN and CDR2 is SVGIG (reference sequence). This CDR3 contains 13 residues. DNA of the CDR3: TGTGCCTGGAAGGAAGCAGGGGGACATGCCCAGCATTTT. Its protein product is CAWKEAGGHAQHF. Drawing the rest from reference TRBV30 and TRBJ1-5, the complete variable domain is SQTIHQWPATLVQPVGSPLSLECTVEGTSNPNLYWYRQAAGRGLQLLFYSVGIGQISSEVPQNLSASRPQDRQFILSSKKLLLSDSGFYLCAWKEAGGHAQHFGDGTRLSIL.

This clone appeared a few times. J is TRBJ1-1 and V is TRBV18, with D hard to call. Trimming stripped 1 base from V and 3 bases from J, with 6 bases between. CDR1 is KGHSH and CDR2 is LQKENI in the germline V gene. The CDR3 runs 13 residues. The CDR3 DNA follows: TGTGCCAGCTCACCACTCTCTGACACTGAAGCTTTCTTT. It encodes CASSPLSDTEAFF.

Only a few counts were recorded for this clone. The V call is TRBV30, the J call TRBJ1-5; D remains ambiguous. The CDR3 is made up of 13 amino acids. Between the trimmed V and J ends, which lost 6 bases and 0 bases, there was a span of 9 bases. Germline V gives CDR1 GTSNPN, CDR2 SVGIG (reference sequence). CDR3 DNA sequence: TGTGCCTGCGCACAGAATAGCAATCAGCCCCAGCATTTT. Protein sequence: CACAQNSNQPQHF.

V and J are TRBV2 and TRBJ1-6; D uncertain. CDR3 length: 15 amino acids. Between the trimmed V and J ends, which lost 6 bases and 2 bases, there was a span of 11 bases. The germline V gene has CDR1 SNHLY and CDR2 FYNNEI. For the CDR3, the DNA is TGTGCCAGCAGAGTCGGGGAGCCCTATAATTCACCCCTCCACTTT. Protein: CASRVGEPYNSPLHF.

Here the CDR3 reads CASSLGQNTGELFF. DNA of the CDR3: TGCGCCAGCAGCTTGGGGCAGAACACCGGGGAGCTGTTTTTT. This sequence joins TRBV5-1 and TRBJ2-2; D unresolved. This CDR3 spans 14 amino acids. From germline, CDR1 is SGHRS and CDR2 YFSETQ. Between the trimmed V and J ends, which lost 0 bases and 1 base, there was a span of 4 bases.

V gene TRBV19 combines with J gene TRBJ1-1; 7 bases map to TRBD1. The V and J ends lost 6 bases and 3 bases, in that order; junction bases with no gene match: 16. Germline CDR1 reads LNHDA; CDR2 reads SQIVND (reference sequence). The length of the CDR3 is 17 residues. In DNA, the CDR3 is TGTGCCAGTAGATCCTCGGGCTATTCGAGGGGGCACACTGAAGCTTTCTTT. Its protein is CASRSSGYSRGHTEAFF.

The CDR3 here is CASGQGQGNQPQHF. Written as DNA, the CDR3 is TGTGCTAGTGGGCAGGGACAGGGTAATCAGCCCCAGCATTTT. This chain connects TRBV12-5 to TRBJ1-5, with 9 bases identical to TRBD1. Germline-derived CDR1 and CDR2 are LGHNT and FRNRAP. The V segment lost 6 bases and the J segment 4 bases; nucleotides outside the gene matches: 4. The CDR3 totals 14 residues.

This clone showed up just a few times. The DNA for the CDR3 is TGTGCCATCCAATCAGGGGGCCGAGGTTCTGGAAACACCATATATTTT. This sequence encodes CAIQSGGRGSGNTIYF. The chain has TRBV7-9 and TRBJ1-3, with TRBD1 matching over 8 bases. V lost 10 bases to trimming and J lost 1 base; unmatched junction nucleotides: 12. In germline, CDR1 is SEHNR, CDR2 FQNEAQ (reference sequence). This CDR3 region has 16 residues. Complete variable domain (other parts from reference TRBV7-9 and TRBJ1-3): DTGVSQNPRHKITKRGQNVTFRCDPISEHNRLYWYRQTLGQGPEFLTYFQNEAQLEKSRLLSDRFSAERPKGSFSTLEIQRTEQGDSAMYLCAIQSGGRGSGNTIYFGEGSWLTVV.

This chain connects TRBV9 to TRBJ2-7; D is unresolved. The CDR3 has 15 amino acids. Between the trimmed V and J ends, which lost 0 bases and 2 bases, there was a span of 12 bases. CDR1 and CDR2 from the germline V gene are SGDLS and YYNGEE. As DNA, the CDR3 is TGTGCCAGCAGCGTAGAATCAGGATGGACCTACGAGCAGTACTTC. Its protein product is CASSVESGWTYEQYF.

J is TRBJ2-7 and V is TRBV7-3, with 9 bases fitting TRBD2. In germline, CDR1 is SGHTA, CDR2 FQGTGA. The CDR3 has 15 residues. V shed 5 bases and J 6 bases; nucleotides not matched to a gene: 11. The CDR3 nucleotides read TGTGCCAGCAGCCCCCAAATAGCGGGGGCCGGCGAGCAGTACTTC. It codes for CASSPQIAGAGEQYF.

J is TRBJ2-1 and V is TRBV6-5, with 8 bases aligning to TRBD2. Per germline, CDR1 MNHEY and CDR2 SVGAGI. Trimming removed 6 bases from V and 13 bases from J; junction bases left unmatched: 5. There are 11 residues in the CDR3. The CDR3 protein is CASRLSGRQFF. In nucleotides, the CDR3 is TGTGCCAGCAGGTTAAGCGGGAGACAGTTCTTC.

The rearrangement links TRBV6-1 to TRBJ2-5, with 7 bases lining up with TRBD1. The length of the CDR3 is 13 residues. Germline CDR1 and CDR2: MNHNS and SASEGT. Trimming took 7 bases from V and 1 from J; bases not matched to a gene: 3. Here the CDR3 reads CASTQGIQETQYF. The CDR3 DNA is TGTGCCAGCACACAGGGGATCCAAGAGACCCAGTACTTC.

This chain uses TRBV10-1 with TRBJ2-2, with D perhaps TRBD2 (5 bases). This CDR3 is built from 13 residues. V shed 7 bases and J shed 1 base, with 7 bases lying between them. Germline loops: CDR1 WNHNN, CDR2 SYGVQD (reference sequence). CDR3 loop: CASKAGNTGELFF. In DNA form, the CDR3 reads TGCGCCAGCAAGGCGGGGAACACCGGGGAGCTGTTTTTT.

The V call is TRBV7-3, the J call TRBJ2-1, with TRBD2 matching over 7 bases. The CDR3 extends over 17 amino acids. Trimming removed 5 bases from V and 4 bases from J; junction bases left unmatched: 14. Looked up from germline, CDR1 is SGHTA and CDR2 is FQGTGA. The CDR3 protein is CASSPMPVGGRYNEQFF. The CDR3 DNA reads TGTGCCAGCAGCCCCATGCCTGTGGGCGGGAGATACAATGAGCAGTTCTTC.

V usage is TRBV2 and J usage is TRBJ1-2; D perhaps matches TRBD1 (6 bases). CDR3 length equals 14 residues. Germline V lookup: CDR1 SNHLY, CDR2 FYNNEI. V was pared by 3 bases and J by 8 bases, with 16 bases between. The CDR3 loop reads CASSENRVWYGYTF. CDR3 DNA sequence: TGTGCCAGCAGTGAGAACAGGGTCTGGTACGGCTACACCTTC. Combining the CDR3 with reference TRBV2 and TRBJ1-2 gives the whole variable domain EPEVTQTPSHQVTQMGQEVILRCVPISNHLYFYWYRQILGQKVEFLVSFYNNEISEKSEIFDDQFSVERPDGSNFTLKIRSTKLEDSAMYFCASSENRVWYGYTFGSGTRLTVV.